The T cell receptor (beta chain) described here comes from a study of CD8+ T cells in alopecia areata. Study-wide background: Those patients who were treated received oral tofacitinib, which was given at 5 to 10 mg twice daily for moderate-to-severe alopecia areata.

Worth noting for this clone: Its antigen is not known.

Investigators isolated RNA and reverse transcribed it into cDNA to act as the sequencing template. Sequenced by immunoSEQ multiplex PCR; TCRdb stores in-frame clones only, minus some. The sample has approximately 180,000 clones; approximately 59% are singletons. Researchers gathered lesional scalp punch biopsies and peripheral blood from patients with alopecia areata. CD4+ and CD8+ T cells were sorted from PBMCs stained for CD3, CD4 and CD8. Study-wide points: More clonal than normal scalp was lesional scalp, particularly alopecia totalis/universalis.

The V gene end was trimmed by 8 bases and the J gene end by 1 base; junction bases not matched to a gene: 2. The CDR3 totals 13 residues. CDR1 MNHNS and CDR2 SASEGT come from the germline V gene. The sample consisted of CD4+ T cells sorted from blood, taken at week 0. This sequence was found in a human donor with alopecia areata. V and J are TRBV6-1 and TRBJ1-5; 7 bases align to TRBD1. CDR3 DNA: TGTGCCAGCGGGACAGCAAGCAATCAGCCCCAGCATTTT. Translating gives CASGTASNQPQHF.